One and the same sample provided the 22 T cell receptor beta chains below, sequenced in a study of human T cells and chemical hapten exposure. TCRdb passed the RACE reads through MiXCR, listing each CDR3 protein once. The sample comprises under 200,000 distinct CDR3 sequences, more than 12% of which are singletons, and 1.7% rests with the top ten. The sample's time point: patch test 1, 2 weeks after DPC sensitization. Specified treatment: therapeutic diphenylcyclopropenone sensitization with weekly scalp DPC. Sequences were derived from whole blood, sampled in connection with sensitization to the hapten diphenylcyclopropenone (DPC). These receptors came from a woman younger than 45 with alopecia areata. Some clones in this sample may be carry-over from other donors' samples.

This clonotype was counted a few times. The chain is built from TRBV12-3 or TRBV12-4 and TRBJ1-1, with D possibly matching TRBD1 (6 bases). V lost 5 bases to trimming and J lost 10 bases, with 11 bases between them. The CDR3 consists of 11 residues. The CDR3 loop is CASSKQGIAFF. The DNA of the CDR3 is TGTGCCAGCAGTAAACAGGGTATAGCTTTCTTT.

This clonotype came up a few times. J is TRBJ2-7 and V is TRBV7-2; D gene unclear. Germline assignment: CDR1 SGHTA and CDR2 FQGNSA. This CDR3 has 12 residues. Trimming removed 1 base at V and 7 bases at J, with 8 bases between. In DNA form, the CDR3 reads TGTGCCAGCAGCTTAGGCGGAAAAGAGCAGTACTTC. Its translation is CASSLGGKEQYF.

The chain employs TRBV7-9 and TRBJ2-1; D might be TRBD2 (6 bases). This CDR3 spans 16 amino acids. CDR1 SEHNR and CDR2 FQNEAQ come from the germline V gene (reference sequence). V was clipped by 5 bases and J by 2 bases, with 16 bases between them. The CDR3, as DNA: TGTGCCAGCAGCGAAGGCCGGGGGATTACCTACAATGAGCAGTTCTTC. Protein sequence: CASSEGRGITYNEQFF.

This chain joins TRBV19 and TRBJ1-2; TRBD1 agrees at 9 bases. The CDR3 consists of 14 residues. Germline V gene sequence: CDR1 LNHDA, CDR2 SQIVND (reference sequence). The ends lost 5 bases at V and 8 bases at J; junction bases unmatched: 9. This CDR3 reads CASSDLQGAGGYTF. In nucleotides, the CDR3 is TGTGCCAGTAGTGACCTACAGGGGGCAGGCGGCTACACCTTC. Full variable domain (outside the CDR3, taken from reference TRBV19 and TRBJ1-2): DGGITQSPKYLFRKEGQNVTLSCEQNLNHDAMYWYRQDPGQGLRLIYYSQIVNDFQKGDIAEGYSVSREKKESFPLTVTSAQKNPTAFYLCASSDLQGAGGYTFGSGTRLTVV.

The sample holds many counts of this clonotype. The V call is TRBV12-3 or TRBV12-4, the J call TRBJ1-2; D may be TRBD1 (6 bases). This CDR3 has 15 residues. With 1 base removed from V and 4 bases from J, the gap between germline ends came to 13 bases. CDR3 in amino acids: CASSLDGGLVYGYTF. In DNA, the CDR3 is TGTGCCAGCAGTTTAGACGGGGGGCTGGTCTATGGCTACACCTTC.

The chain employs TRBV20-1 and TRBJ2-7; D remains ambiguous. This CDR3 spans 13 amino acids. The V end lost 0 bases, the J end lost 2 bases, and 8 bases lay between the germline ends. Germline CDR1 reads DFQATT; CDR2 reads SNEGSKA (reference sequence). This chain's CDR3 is CSAREAETYEQYF. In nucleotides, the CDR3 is TGCAGTGCTAGAGAGGCGGAGACCTACGAGCAGTACTTC.

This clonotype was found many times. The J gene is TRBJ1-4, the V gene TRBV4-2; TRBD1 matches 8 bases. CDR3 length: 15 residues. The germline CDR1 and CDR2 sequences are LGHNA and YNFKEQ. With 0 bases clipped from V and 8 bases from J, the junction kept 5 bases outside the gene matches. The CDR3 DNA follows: TGTGCCAGCAGCCAAGATCCGGCAGGGGGCGAAAAACTGTTTTTT. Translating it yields CASSQDPAGGEKLFF.

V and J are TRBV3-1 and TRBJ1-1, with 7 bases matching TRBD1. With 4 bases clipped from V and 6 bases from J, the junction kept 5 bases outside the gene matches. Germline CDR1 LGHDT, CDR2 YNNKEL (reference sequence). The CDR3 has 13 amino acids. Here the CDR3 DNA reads TGTGCCAGCAGCCTCCAGGGGGGGTCTGAAGCTTTCTTT. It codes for CASSLQGGSEAFF.

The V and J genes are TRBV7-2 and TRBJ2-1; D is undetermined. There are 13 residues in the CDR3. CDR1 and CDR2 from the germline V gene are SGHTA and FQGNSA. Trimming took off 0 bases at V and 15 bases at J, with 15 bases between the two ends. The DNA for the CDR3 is TGTGCCAGCAGCTTAGCGTCTAACTCGGCCCCGTTCTTC. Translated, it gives CASSLASNSAPFF.

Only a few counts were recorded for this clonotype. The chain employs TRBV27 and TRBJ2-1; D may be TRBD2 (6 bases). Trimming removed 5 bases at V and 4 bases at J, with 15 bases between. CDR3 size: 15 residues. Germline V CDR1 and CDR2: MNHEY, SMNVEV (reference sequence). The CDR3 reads CASSLRRVGYNEQFF. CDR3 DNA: TGTGCCAGCAGTCTGCGGAGGGTTGGGTACAATGAGCAGTTCTTC.

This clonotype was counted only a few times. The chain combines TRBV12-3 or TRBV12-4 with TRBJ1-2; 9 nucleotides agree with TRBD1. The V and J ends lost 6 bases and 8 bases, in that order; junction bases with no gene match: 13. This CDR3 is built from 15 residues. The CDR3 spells CASSRDRALPTGYTF. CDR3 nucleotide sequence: TGTGCCAGCAGCCGGGACAGGGCCCTACCGACGGGCTACACCTTC.

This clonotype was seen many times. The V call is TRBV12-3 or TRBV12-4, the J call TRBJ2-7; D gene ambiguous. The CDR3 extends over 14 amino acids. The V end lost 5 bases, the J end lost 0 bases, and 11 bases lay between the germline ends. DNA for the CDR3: TGTGCCAGCAGTCTCGACCCTAGCTCCTACGAGCAGTACTTC. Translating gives CASSLDPSSYEQYF.

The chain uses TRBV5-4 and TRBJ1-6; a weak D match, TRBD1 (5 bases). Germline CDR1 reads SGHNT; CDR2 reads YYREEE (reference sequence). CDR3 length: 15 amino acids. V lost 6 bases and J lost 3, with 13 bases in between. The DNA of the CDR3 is TGTGCCAGCACGGCCGACAGACTCTATAATTCACCCCTCCACTTT. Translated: CASTADRLYNSPLHF.

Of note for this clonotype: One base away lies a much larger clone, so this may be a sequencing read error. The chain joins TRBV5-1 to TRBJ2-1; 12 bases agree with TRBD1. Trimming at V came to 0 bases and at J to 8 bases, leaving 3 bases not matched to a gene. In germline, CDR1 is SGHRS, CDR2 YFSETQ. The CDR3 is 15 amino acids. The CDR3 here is CASSLVGQGADEQFF. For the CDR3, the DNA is TGCGCCAGCAGCTTGGTGGGACAGGGGGCTGATGAGCAGTTCTTC. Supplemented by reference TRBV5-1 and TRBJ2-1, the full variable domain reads KAGVTQTPRYLIKTRGQQVTLSCSPISGHRSVSWYQQTPGQGLQFLFEYFSETQRNKGNFPGRFSGRQFSNSRSEMNVSTLELGDSALYLCASSLVGQGADEQFFGPGTRLTVL.

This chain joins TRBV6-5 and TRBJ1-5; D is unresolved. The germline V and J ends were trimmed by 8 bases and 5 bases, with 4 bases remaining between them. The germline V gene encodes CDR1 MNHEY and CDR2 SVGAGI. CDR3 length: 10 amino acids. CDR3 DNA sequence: TGTGCCAGCGGGGATCAGCCCCAGCATTTT. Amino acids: CASGDQPQHF.

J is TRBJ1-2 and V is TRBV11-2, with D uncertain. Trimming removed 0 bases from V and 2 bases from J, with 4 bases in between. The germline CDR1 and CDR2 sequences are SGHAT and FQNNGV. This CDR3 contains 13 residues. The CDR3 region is CASSLDNNYGYTF. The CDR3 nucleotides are TGTGCCAGCAGCTTAGATAACAACTATGGCTACACCTTC.

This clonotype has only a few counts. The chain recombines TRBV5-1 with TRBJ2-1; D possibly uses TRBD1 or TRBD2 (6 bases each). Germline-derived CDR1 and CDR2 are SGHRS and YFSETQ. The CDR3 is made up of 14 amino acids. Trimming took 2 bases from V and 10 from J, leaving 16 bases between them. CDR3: CASSFTQGGREQFF. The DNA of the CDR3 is TGCGCCAGCAGCTTCACACAGGGAGGCAGGGAGCAGTTCTTC.

The CDR3 region is CASSPPSGSRSTDTQYF. The CDR3 coding sequence is TGTGCCAGCTCACCCCCGAGCGGGAGTAGAAGCACAGATACGCAGTATTTT. This sequence joins TRBV18 and TRBJ2-3; 8 bases align to TRBD2. This CDR3 has 17 residues. The germline CDR1 and CDR2 sequences are KGHSH and LQKENI. Losses at the gene ends were 3 bases for V and 0 bases for J; bases not matched to a gene: 8.

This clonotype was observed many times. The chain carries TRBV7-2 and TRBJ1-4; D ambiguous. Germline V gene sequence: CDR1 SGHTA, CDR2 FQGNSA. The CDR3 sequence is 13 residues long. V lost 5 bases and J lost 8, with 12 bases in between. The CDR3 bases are TGTGCCAGCAGCCTTCGTTCACGGGAAAAACTGTTTTTT. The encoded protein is CASSLRSREKLFF.

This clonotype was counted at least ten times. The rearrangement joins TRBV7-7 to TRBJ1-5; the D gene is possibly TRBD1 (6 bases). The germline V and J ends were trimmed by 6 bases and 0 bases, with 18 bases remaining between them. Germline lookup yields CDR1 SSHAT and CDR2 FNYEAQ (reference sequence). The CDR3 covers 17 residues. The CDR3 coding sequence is TGTGCCAGCAGGCCCAGGGGCGACAATTATAGCAATCAGCCCCAGCATTTT. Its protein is CASRPRGDNYSNQPQHF.

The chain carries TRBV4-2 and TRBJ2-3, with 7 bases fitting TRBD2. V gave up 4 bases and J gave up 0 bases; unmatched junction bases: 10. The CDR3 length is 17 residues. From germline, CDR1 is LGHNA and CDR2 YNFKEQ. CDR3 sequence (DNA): TGTGCCAGCAGCCCAGGGCGAACTAGCGCCAGCACAGATACGCAGTATTTT. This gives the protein CASSPGRTSASTDTQYF.

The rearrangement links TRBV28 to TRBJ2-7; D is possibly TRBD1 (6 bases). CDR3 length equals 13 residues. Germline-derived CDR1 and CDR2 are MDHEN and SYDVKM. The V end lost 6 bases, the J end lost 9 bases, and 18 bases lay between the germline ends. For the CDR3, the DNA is TGTGCCAGCAGCCTGGACAGCTTGAGCGGGCAGTACTTC. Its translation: CASSLDSLSGQYF.